The following is a TCR beta chain sequence with its context. Its antigen is unknown. In germline, CDR1 is SGHAT, CDR2 FQDESV (reference sequence). V lost 7 bases to trimming and J lost 1 base; unmatched junction nucleotides: 2. CDR3 length equals 13 residues. These data belong to a study of T cell responses to AZD1222 COVID-19 vaccine. Across the whole study: The analysis combined second doses at about 4 or about 12 weeks.

General study points: The study found Spike-specific TCR breadth and depth rose after two AZD1222 doses. Unmutated variant regions are reportedly targeted by nearly half of spike-specific TCRs. White British people made up most donors, females outnumbered males, and clonal diversity was possibly underestimated.

The repertoire was sequenced with immunoSEQ multiplex PCR; TCRdb's copy has only in-frame clones and lacks some. The sample records around 120,000 clones, approximately 90% being singletons. The source was peripheral blood, collected on day 0 of AZD1222 vaccination. This clonotype originated in an adult in good health. V usage is TRBV11-1 and J usage is TRBJ2-5, with TRBD2 matching over 8 bases. This CDR3 is CASKLAAQETQYF. CDR3 DNA sequence: TGTGCCAGCAAACTAGCGGCCCAAGAGACCCAGTACTTC.